This entry lists 13 T cell receptor beta chains sequenced from one sample in a study of CD8+ T cells in alopecia areata. cDNA serving as the sequencing template came from extracted, reverse transcribed RNA. Only in-frame clones appear in the TCRdb table, and some are missing; sequencing was by immunoSEQ multiplex PCR. The sample yields 150,000 to 190,000 clones, more than 45% seen once. Sequenced here: CD8+ T cells sorted from blood, sampled at week 0. All receptors derive from a human donor with alopecia areata.

The chain has TRBV7-9 and TRBJ1-1; D remains ambiguous. V was trimmed by 8 bases and J by 0 bases, leaving 13 bases between them. The CDR3 has 14 amino acids. From germline, CDR1 is SEHNR and CDR2 FQNEAQ (reference sequence). Here the CDR3 reads CASGSMGLNTEAFF. CDR3 DNA sequence: TGTGCCAGCGGATCTATGGGATTGAACACTGAAGCTTTCTTT.

The chain is built from TRBV29-1 and TRBJ1-4; no clear D gene. With 7 bases removed from V and 1 base from J, the gap between germline ends came to 13 bases. This CDR3 is 14 amino acids long. Germline-derived CDR1 and CDR2 are SQVTM and ANQGSEA. The CDR3 region has the DNA TGCAGCGCCCTGAGCCTGGAAACTAATGAAAAACTGTTTTTT. Its translation is CSALSLETNEKLFF.

This chain connects TRBV27 to TRBJ2-5; TRBD1 matches at 8 bases. V trimming: 7 bases; J trimming: 5 bases; junction bases outside the gene matches: 6. The length of the CDR3 is 13 residues. Germline V gene sequence: CDR1 MNHEY, CDR2 SMNVEV (reference sequence). CDR3 in amino acids: CASTPTGEETQYF. CDR3 coding DNA: TGTGCCAGCACCCCGACAGGGGAGGAGACCCAGTACTTC.

This clone was seen a few times. This sequence joins TRBV4-3 and TRBJ1-1, with 9 bases matching TRBD1. V dropped 5 bases and J dropped 3; count of bases not matched to a gene: 7. In germline, CDR1 is LGHNA, CDR2 YSLEER. This CDR3 comprises 15 residues. Here the CDR3 reads CASSTRTGADTEAFF. The DNA for the CDR3 is TGCGCCAGCAGCACCCGGACAGGGGCCGACACTGAAGCTTTCTTT.

The chain uses TRBV30 and TRBJ2-3, with D possibly being TRBD2 (6 bases). The CDR3 runs to 14 residues. The V end lost 3 bases, the J end lost 1 base, and 11 bases lay between the germline ends. Germline V CDR1 and CDR2: GTSNPN, SVGIG (reference sequence). Here the CDR3 reads CAWRGLPRTDTQYF. CDR3 DNA sequence: TGTGCCTGGAGGGGACTTCCCCGCACAGATACGCAGTATTTT.

J is TRBJ2-1 and V is TRBV13; D unclear. V was trimmed by 3 bases and J by 8 bases, leaving 8 bases between them. CDR3 length equals 12 residues. Looked up from germline, CDR1 is PRHDT and CDR2 is FYEKMQ (reference sequence). The CDR3 here is CASSFGSDEQFF. CDR3 sequence (DNA): TGTGCCAGCAGCTTCGGCAGTGATGAGCAGTTCTTC.

The rearrangement joins TRBV11-2 to TRBJ2-2, with D perhaps TRBD1 (6 bases). Germline CDR1 is SGHAT and CDR2 is FQNNGV. The germline V and J ends were trimmed by 5 bases and 8 bases, with 15 bases remaining between them. CDR3 length: 14 amino acids. DNA of the CDR3: TGTGCCAGCAGCCTAAACTCCAGGGGAGGGGAGCTGTTTTTT. Encoded protein: CASSLNSRGGELFF.

This chain uses TRBV29-1 with TRBJ1-1; maybe TRBD1 (5 bases). CDR3 size: 14 residues. Trimming stripped 3 bases from V and 7 bases from J, with 18 bases between. Germline CDR1 reads SQVTM; CDR2 reads ANQGSEA. The CDR3 sequence: CSVDGGMSVIEAFF. DNA of the CDR3: TGCAGCGTTGATGGGGGGATGTCCGTCATTGAAGCTTTCTTT. The entire variable domain, with the rest obtained from reference TRBV29-1 and TRBJ1-1, is as follows: SAVISQKPSRDICQRGTSLTIQCQVDSQVTMMFWYRQQPGQSLTLIATANQGSEATYESGFVIDKFPISRPNLTFSTLTVSNMSPEDSSIYLCSVDGGMSVIEAFFGQGTRLTVV.

The rearrangement links TRBV13 to TRBJ1-2; possibly TRBD1 for D (6 bases). This CDR3 comprises 13 residues. CDR1 and CDR2 (germline): PRHDT, FYEKMQ (reference sequence). The V end lost 6 bases, the J end lost 3 bases, and 11 bases lay between the germline ends. CDR3 in amino acids: CASRNREDYGYTF. Here the CDR3 DNA reads TGTGCCAGCAGGAACAGGGAGGACTATGGCTACACCTTC.

In regard to this clone: This specimen includes other DNA sequences encoding the same CDR3. CDR3 sequence reads: CASSQGNEQFF. In DNA form, the CDR3 reads TGCGCCAGCAGTCAGGGAAATGAGCAGTTCTTC. The chain recombines TRBV5-1 with TRBJ2-1; possible D gene TRBD1, 5 bases. From germline, CDR1 is SGHRS and CDR2 YFSETQ. CDR3 length equals 11 residues. V was cut by 5 bases and J by 7 bases, with 7 bases left in between.

V gene TRBV5-1 combines with J gene TRBJ2-2; D is ambiguous. CDR1 is SGHRS, CDR2 YFSETQ, per germline. The CDR3 extends over 17 amino acids. Trimming removed 4 bases at V and 6 bases at J, with 22 bases between. The CDR3 sequence: CASSPNPRRSGAGELFF. The CDR3 region has the DNA TGCGCCAGCAGCCCGAACCCCCGACGATCGGGTGCCGGGGAGCTGTTTTTT.

J is TRBJ1-2 and V is TRBV29-1; weak D call: TRBD1 (5 bases). Germline loops: CDR1 SQVTM, CDR2 ANQGSEA. V was shortened by 3 bases and J by 4 bases, with 15 bases between the two germline ends. The CDR3 length is 14 residues. The CDR3 loop reads CSVEDSGTSYGYTF. CDR3 sequence (DNA): TGCAGCGTTGAGGACTCCGGGACGAGCTATGGCTACACCTTC.

The chain links TRBV25-1 to TRBJ2-5; the D is unclear. Looked up from germline, CDR1 is MGHDK and CDR2 is SYGVNS. Trimming pared 1 base from V and 1 base from J, leaving 1 base between. The CDR3 runs 12 residues. CDR3: CASSESQETQYF. The CDR3 DNA follows: TGTGCCAGCAGTGAATCCCAAGAGACCCAGTACTTC.